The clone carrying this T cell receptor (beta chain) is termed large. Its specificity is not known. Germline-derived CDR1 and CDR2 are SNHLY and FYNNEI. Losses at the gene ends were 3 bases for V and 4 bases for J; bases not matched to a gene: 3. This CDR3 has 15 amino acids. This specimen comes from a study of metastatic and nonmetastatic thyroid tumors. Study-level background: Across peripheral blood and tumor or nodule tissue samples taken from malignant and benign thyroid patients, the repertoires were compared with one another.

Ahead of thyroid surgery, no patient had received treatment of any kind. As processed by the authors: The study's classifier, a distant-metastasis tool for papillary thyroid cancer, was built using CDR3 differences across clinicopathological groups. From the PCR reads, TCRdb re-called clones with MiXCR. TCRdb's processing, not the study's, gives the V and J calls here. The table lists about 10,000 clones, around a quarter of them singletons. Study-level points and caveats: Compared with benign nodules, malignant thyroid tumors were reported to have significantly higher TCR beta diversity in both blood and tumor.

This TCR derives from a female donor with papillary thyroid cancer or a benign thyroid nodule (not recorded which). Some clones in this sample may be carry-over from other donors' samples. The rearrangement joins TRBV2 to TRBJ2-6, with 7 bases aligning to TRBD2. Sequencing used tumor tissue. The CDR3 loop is CASSEGGVGANVLTF. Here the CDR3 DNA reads TGTGCCAGCAGTGAGGGAGGGGTAGGGGCCAACGTCCTGACTTTC.